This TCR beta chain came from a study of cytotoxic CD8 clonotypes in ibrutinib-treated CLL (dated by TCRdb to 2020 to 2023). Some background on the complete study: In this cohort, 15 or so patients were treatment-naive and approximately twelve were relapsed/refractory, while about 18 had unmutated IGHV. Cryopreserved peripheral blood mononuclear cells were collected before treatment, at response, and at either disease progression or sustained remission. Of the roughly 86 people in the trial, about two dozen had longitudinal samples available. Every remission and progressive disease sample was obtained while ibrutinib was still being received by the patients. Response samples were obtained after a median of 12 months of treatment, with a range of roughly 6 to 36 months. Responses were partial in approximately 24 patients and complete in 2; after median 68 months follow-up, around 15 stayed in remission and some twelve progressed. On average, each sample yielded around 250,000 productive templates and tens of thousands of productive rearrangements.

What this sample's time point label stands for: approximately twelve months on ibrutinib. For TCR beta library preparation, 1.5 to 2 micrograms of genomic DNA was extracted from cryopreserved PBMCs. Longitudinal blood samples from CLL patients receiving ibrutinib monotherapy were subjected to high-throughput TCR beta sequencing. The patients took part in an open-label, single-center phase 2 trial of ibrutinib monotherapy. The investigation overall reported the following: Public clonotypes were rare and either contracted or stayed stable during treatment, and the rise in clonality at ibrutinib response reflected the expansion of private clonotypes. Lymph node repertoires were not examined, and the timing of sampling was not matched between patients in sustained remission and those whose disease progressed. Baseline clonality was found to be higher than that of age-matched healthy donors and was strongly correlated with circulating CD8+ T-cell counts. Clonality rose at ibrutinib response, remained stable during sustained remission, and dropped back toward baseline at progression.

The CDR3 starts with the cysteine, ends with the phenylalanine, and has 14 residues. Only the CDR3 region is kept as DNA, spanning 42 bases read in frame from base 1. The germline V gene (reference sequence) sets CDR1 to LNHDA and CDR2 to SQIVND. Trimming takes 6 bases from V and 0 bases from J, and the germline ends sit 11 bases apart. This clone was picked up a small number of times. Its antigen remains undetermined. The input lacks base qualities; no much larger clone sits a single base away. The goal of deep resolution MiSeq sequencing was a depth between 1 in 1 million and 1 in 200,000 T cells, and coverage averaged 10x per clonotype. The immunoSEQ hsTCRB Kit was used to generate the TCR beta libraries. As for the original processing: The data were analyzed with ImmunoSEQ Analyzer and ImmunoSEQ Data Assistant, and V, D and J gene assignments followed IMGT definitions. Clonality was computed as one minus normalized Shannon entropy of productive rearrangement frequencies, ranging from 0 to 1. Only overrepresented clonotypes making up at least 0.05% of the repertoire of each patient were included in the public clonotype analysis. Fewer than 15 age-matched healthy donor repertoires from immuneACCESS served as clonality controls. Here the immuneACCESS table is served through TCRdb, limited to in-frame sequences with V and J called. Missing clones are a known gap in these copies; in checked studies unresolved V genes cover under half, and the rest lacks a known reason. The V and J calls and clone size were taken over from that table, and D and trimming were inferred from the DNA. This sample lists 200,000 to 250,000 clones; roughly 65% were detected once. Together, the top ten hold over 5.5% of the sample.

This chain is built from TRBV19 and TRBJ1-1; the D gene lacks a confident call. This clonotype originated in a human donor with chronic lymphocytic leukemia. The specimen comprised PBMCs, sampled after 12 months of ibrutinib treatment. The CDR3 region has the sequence CASRNGLLNTEAFF. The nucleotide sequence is TGTGCCAGTAGAAACGGACTGCTGAACACTGAAGCTTTCTTT.